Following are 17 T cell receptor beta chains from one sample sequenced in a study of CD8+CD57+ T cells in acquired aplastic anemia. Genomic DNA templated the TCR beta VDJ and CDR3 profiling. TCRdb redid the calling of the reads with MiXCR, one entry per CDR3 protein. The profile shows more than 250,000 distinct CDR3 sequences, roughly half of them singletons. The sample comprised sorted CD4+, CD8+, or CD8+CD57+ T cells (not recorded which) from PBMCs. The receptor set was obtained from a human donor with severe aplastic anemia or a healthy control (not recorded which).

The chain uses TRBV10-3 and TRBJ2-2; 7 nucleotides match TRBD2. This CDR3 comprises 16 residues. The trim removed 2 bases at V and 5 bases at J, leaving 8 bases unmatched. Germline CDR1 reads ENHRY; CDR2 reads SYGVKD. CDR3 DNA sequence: TGTGCCATCAGTGAGGTCTCGAGCGGGGCGACCGGGGAGCTGTTTTTT. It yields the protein CAISEVSSGATGELFF.

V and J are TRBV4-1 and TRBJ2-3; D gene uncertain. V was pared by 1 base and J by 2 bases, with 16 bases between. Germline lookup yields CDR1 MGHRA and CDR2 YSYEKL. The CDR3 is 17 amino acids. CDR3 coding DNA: TGCGCCAGCAGCCAAGGTCGTCCGGGTCCCGTCACAGATACGCAGTATTTT. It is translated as CASSQGRPGPVTDTQYF.

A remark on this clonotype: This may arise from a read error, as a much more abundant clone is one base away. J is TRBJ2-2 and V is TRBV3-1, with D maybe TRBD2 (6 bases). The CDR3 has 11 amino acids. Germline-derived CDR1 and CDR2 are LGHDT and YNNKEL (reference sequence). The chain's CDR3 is CASSQGGELVF. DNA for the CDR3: TGTGCCAGCAGCCAAGGCGGGGAGCTGGTTTTT.

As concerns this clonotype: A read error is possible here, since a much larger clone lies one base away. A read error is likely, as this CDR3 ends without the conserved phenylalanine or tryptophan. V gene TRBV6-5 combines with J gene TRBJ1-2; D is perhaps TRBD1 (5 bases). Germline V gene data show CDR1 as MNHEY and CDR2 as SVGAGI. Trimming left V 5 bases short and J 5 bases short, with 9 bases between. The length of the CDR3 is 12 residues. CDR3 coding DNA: TGTGCCAGCAGTCCAGGGTATTATGGCTACACCTCC. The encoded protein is CASSPGYYGYTS.

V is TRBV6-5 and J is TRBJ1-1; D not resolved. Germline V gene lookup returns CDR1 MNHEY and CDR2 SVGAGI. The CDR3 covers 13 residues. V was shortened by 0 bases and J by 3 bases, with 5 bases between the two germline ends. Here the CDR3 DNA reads TGTGCCAGCAGTTACTCGCCAGACACTGAAGCTTTCTTT. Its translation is CASSYSPDTEAFF.

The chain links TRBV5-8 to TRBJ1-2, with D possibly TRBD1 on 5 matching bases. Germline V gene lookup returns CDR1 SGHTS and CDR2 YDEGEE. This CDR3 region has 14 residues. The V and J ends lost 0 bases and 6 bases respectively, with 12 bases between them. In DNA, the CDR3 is TGTGCCAGCAGCTTGGCCTTCTGGGGCGATGGCTACACCTTC. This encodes CASSLAFWGDGYTF.

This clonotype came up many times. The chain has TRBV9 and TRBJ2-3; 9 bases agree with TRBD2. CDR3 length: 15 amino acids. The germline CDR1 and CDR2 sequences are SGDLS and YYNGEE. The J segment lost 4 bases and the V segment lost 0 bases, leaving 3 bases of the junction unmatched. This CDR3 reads CASSVASGVADTQYF. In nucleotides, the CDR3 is TGTGCCAGCAGCGTAGCTAGCGGGGTCGCAGATACGCAGTATTTT.

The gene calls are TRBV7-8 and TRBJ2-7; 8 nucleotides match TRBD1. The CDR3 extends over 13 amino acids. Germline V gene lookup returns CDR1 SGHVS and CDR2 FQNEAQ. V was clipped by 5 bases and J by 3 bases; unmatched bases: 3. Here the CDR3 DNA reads TGTGCCAGCAGCCAGGACAGGGACTACGAGCAGTACTTC. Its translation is CASSQDRDYEQYF.

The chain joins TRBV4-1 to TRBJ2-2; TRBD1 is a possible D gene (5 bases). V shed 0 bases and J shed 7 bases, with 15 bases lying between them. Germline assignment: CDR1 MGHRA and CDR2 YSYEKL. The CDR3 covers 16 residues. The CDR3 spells CASSQDKVQGNGELFF. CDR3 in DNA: TGCGCCAGCAGCCAAGATAAAGTGCAGGGAAACGGGGAGCTGTTTTTT.

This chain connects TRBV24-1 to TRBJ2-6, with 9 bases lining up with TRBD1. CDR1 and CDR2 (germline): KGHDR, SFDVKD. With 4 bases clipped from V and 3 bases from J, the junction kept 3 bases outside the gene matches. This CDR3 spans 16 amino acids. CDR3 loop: CATSDRTGDGANVLTF. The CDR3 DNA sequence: TGTGCCACCAGTGACCGGACAGGGGATGGGGCCAACGTCCTGACTTTC.

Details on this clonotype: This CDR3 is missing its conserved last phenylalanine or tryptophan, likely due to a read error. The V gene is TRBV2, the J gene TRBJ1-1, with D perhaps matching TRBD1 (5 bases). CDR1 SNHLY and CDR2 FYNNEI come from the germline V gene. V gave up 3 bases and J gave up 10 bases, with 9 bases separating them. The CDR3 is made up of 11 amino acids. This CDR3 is CASSEEGVAFL. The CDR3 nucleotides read TGTGCCAGCAGTGAGGAAGGGGTAGCTTTCCTC.

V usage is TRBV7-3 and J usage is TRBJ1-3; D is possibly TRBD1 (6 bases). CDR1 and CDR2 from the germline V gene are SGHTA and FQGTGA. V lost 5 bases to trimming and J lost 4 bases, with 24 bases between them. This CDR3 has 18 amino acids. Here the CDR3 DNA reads TGTGCCAGCAGCCAACTAGCGGGGGGGCCCGGAGGAGGAAACACCATATATTTT. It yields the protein CASSQLAGGPGGGNTIYF.

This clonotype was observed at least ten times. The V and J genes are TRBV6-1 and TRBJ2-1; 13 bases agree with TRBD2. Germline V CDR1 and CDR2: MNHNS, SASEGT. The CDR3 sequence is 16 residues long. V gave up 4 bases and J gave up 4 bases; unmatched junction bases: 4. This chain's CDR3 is CASSATSGGTYNEQFF. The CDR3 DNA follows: TGTGCCAGCAGTGCGACTAGCGGGGGGACGTACAATGAGCAGTTCTTC.

This CDR3 reads CAISEGQDTDTQYF. CDR3 DNA sequence: TGTGCCATCAGTGAGGGACAGGACACAGATACGCAGTATTTT. The chain has TRBV10-3 and TRBJ2-3; 7 bases are a match to TRBD1. The CDR3 is made up of 14 amino acids. V was clipped by 2 bases and J by 2 bases; unmatched bases: 1. Per the germline V gene, CDR1 is ENHRY and CDR2 is SYGVKD.

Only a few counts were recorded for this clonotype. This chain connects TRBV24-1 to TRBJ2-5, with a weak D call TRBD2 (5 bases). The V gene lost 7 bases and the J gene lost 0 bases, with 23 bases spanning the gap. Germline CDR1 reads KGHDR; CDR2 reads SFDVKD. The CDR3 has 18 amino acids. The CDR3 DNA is TGTGCCACCAGCCCCTCCCCTTGGAGGACGATGTACCAAGAGACCCAGTACTTC. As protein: CATSPSPWRTMYQETQYF.

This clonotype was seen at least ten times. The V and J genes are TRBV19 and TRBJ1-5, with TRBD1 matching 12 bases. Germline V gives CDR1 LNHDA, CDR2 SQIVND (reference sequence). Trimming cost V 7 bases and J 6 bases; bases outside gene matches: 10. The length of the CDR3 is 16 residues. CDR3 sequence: CASKGTGGGIGQPQHF. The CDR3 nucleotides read TGTGCCAGTAAAGGGACAGGGGGCGGCATTGGTCAGCCCCAGCATTTT.

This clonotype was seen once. The DNA for the CDR3 is TGTGCCAGCAGTGAAGGGAGTAGAGGTGGCTACACCTTC. It codes for CASSEGSRGGYTF. The gene calls are TRBV2 and TRBJ1-2; no clear D gene. The V gene's germline CDR1 is SNHLY and CDR2 FYNNEI. V was trimmed by 1 base and J by 7 bases, leaving 10 bases between them. The CDR3 runs to 13 residues.